Listed here is a single T cell receptor (beta chain). CDR3 length equals 14 residues. V was pared by 7 bases and J by 1 base, with 11 bases between. The germline V gene encodes CDR1 MNHEY and CDR2 SVGAGI. This sample is part of a study of cytomegalovirus exposure and HLA in healthy donors. Use of 60 Vbeta and 13 Jbeta primers characterized the PCR. Sequenced by immunoSEQ multiplex PCR; TCRdb stores in-frame clones only, minus some. The sample records tens of thousands of clones, approximately 82% being singletons. V usage is TRBV6-5 and J usage is TRBJ1-3; a weak D match, TRBD1 (6 bases). The receptor was isolated from a man over 45 in good health and CMV-seronegative. Specimen: PBMCs. The chain's CDR3 is CASTEGGSGNTIYF. CDR3 nucleotides: TGTGCCAGCACGGAGGGGGGGTCTGGAAACACCATATATTTT.